The rows below give T cell receptor beta chains drawn from one sample of a study of blood T cells in healthy people across ages. One entry per CDR3 protein results from TCRdb running MiXCR on the 5' RACE reads. The top ten clones hold 3% to 4% of a sample with about 630,000 distinct CDR3 sequences, 20% to 25% of them seen once. The sequencing sample was made of blood. The receptor set was obtained from a man between 70 and 80 years old in good health. Each CDR3 is given with its conserved first and last residue. A D gene is named only where the DNA matches it firmly. Some rows mark clone size as missing; the rest say once, few, many or name a class of expanded clone.

j_gene: TRBJ2-1; abundance: many; v_gene: TRBV9; d_gene: TRBD2; CDR3aa: CASSPTSGSSYNEQFF; CDR3nt: TGTGCCAGCAGTCCAACTAGCGGGAGCTCCTACAATGAGCAGTTCTTC
j_gene: TRBJ1-5; abundance: once; v_gene: TRBV3-1; d_gene: TRBD1; CDR3aa: CASSLGQGETQPQHF; CDR3nt: TGTGCCAGCAGCCTGGGACAGGGTGAAACTCAGCCCCAGCATTTT
j_gene: TRBJ1-5; abundance: .; v_gene: TRBV15; d_gene: TRBD1; CDR3aa: CATSGGTAKNQPQHF; CDR3nt: TGTGCCACCAGCGGGGGGACAGCTAAAAATCAGCCCCAGCATTTT
j_gene: TRBJ2-7; abundance: few; v_gene: TRBV6-2/TRBV6-3; d_gene: .; CDR3aa: CASTPNSYEQYF; CDR3nt: TGTGCCAGCACCCCTAACTCCTACGAGCAGTACTTC
j_gene: TRBJ2-7; abundance: .; v_gene: TRBV5-1; d_gene: TRBD2; CDR3aa: CASSWQRDYEQYF; CDR3nt: TGCGCCAGCAGCTGGCAGCGGGATTACGAGCAGTACTTC
j_gene: TRBJ2-7; abundance: few; v_gene: TRBV10-3; d_gene: TRBD1; CDR3aa: CAIRQGENHEQYF; CDR3nt: TGTGCCATCAGGCAGGGGGAGAATCACGAGCAGTACTTC
j_gene: TRBJ2-1; abundance: .; v_gene: TRBV19; d_gene: TRBD2; CDR3aa: CASSISGLARGNEQFF; CDR3nt: TGTGCCAGTAGTATCTCCGGACTAGCGAGAGGGAATGAGCAGTTCTTC
j_gene: TRBJ1-2; abundance: few; v_gene: TRBV29-1; d_gene: .; CDR3aa: CSVATGLANYGYTF; CDR3nt: TGCAGCGTCGCGACGGGGTTAGCTAACTATGGCTACACCTTC
j_gene: TRBJ1-1; abundance: .; v_gene: TRBV5-4; d_gene: .; CDR3aa: CASSYPLGHTEAFF; CDR3nt: TGTGCCAGCAGCTACCCGTTGGGGCACACTGAAGCTTTCTTT
j_gene: TRBJ2-1; abundance: few; v_gene: TRBV6-2/TRBV6-3; d_gene: .; CDR3aa: CASGTAYTEQFF; CDR3nt: TGTGCCAGCGGGACCGCCTATACTGAGCAGTTCTTC
j_gene: TRBJ1-2; abundance: .; v_gene: TRBV6-5; d_gene: .; CDR3aa: CASSGGTMDGYTF; CDR3nt: TGTGCCAGCAGCGGTGGGACTATGGATGGCTACACCTTC
j_gene: TRBJ1-4; abundance: few; v_gene: TRBV20-1; d_gene: .; CDR3aa: CSARLGGFAEKLFF; CDR3nt: TGCAGTGCTAGACTAGGGGGGTTTGCGGAAAAACTGTTTTTT
j_gene: TRBJ2-5; abundance: .; v_gene: TRBV7-2; d_gene: TRBD2; CDR3aa: CASSRGTIKETQYF; CDR3nt: TGTGCCAGCAGCCGCGGGACTATCAAAGAGACCCAGTACTTC
j_gene: TRBJ2-1; abundance: few; v_gene: TRBV10-3; d_gene: TRBD2; CDR3aa: CAISESGGSYNEQFF; CDR3nt: TGTGCCATCAGTGAATCGGGAGGGTCCTACAATGAGCAGTTCTTC
j_gene: TRBJ2-3; abundance: once; v_gene: TRBV20-1; d_gene: TRBD2; CDR3aa: CSAAPTSGIVGDTQYF; CDR3nt: TGCAGTGCAGCGCCGACTAGCGGGATTGTGGGAGATACGCAGTATTTT
j_gene: TRBJ1-2; abundance: .; v_gene: TRBV6-5; d_gene: .; CDR3aa: CASSYSQEPNYGYTF; CDR3nt: TGTGCCAGCAGTTACTCGCAGGAACCTAACTATGGCTACACCTTC
j_gene: TRBJ1-3; abundance: .; v_gene: TRBV3-1; d_gene: .; CDR3aa: CATSAAGRFSGNTIYF; CDR3nt: TGTGCCACCTCCGCTGCGGGACGGTTCTCTGGAAACACCATATATTTT
j_gene: TRBJ2-3; abundance: .; v_gene: TRBV5-5; d_gene: TRBD2; CDR3aa: CASSLSGSRTDTQYF; CDR3nt: TGTGCCAGCAGCTTGAGCGGGAGTCGGACAGATACGCAGTATTTT
j_gene: TRBJ2-3; abundance: .; v_gene: TRBV15; d_gene: .; CDR3aa: CATSRGQVPDTQYF; CDR3nt: TGTGCCACCAGCAGAGGTCAGGTCCCAGATACGCAGTATTTT
j_gene: TRBJ2-1; abundance: few; v_gene: TRBV12-3/TRBV12-4; d_gene: TRBD2; CDR3aa: CASSTTGTSLNEQFF; CDR3nt: TGTGCCAGCAGCACTACCGGGACTAGTTTGAATGAGCAGTTCTTC
j_gene: TRBJ2-7; abundance: many; v_gene: TRBV28; d_gene: TRBD1; CDR3aa: CASSQRQGPTKQYF; CDR3nt: TGTGCCAGCAGTCAAAGACAGGGTCCTACGAAGCAGTACTTC
j_gene: TRBJ1-4; abundance: few; v_gene: TRBV15; d_gene: .; CDR3aa: CATSRGSGKVENEKLFF; CDR3nt: TGTGCCACCAGCAGAGGGTCGGGGAAGGTCGAAAATGAAAAACTGTTTTTT
j_gene: TRBJ1-1; abundance: many; v_gene: TRBV6-6; d_gene: TRBD1; CDR3aa: CASTRDRSITTEAFF; CDR3nt: TGTGCCAGCACCAGGGACAGATCAATAACCACTGAAGCTTTCTTT
j_gene: TRBJ2-5; abundance: once; v_gene: TRBV13; d_gene: TRBD2; CDR3aa: CASSLTWGTRGRETQYF; CDR3nt: TGTGCCAGCAGCCTCACATGGGGGACTAGAGGTAGAGAGACCCAGTACTTC
j_gene: TRBJ2-7; abundance: few; v_gene: TRBV7-2; d_gene: TRBD1; CDR3aa: CASSLVGTGGRYEQYF; CDR3nt: TGTGCCAGCAGCTTAGTTGGGACAGGGGGCCGTTACGAGCAGTACTTC
j_gene: TRBJ1-5; abundance: .; v_gene: TRBV9; d_gene: .; CDR3aa: CASSVDSGALQPQHF; CDR3nt: TGTGCCAGCAGCGTAGATTCGGGGGCGCTTCAGCCCCAGCATTTT
j_gene: TRBJ2-7; abundance: .; v_gene: TRBV6-2/TRBV6-3; d_gene: TRBD2; CDR3aa: CASSHSSGGAYEQYF; CDR3nt: TGTGCCAGCAGTCATTCTAGCGGAGGGGCCTACGAGCAGTACTTC
j_gene: TRBJ2-1; abundance: .; v_gene: TRBV5-1; d_gene: .; CDR3aa: CASSSGNSYNEQFF; CDR3nt: TGCGCCAGCAGCTCGGGAAACTCATACAATGAGCAGTTCTTC
j_gene: TRBJ2-1; abundance: few; v_gene: TRBV6-5; d_gene: .; CDR3aa: CASTAGDEQFF; CDR3nt: TGTGCCAGCACCGCTGGGGATGAGCAGTTCTTC
j_gene: TRBJ2-7; abundance: few; v_gene: TRBV9; d_gene: TRBD2; CDR3aa: CASSVGGSGVYEQYF; CDR3nt: TGTGCCAGCAGCGTAGGGGGTAGCGGGGTCTACGAGCAGTACTTC
j_gene: TRBJ2-3; abundance: .; v_gene: TRBV5-1; d_gene: TRBD1; CDR3aa: CASSSGTGKTDTQYF; CDR3nt: TGCGCCAGCAGCTCCGGGACAGGGAAGACAGATACGCAGTATTTT
j_gene: TRBJ2-7; abundance: many; v_gene: TRBV11-2; d_gene: .; CDR3aa: CASSLDAVGYEQYF; CDR3nt: TGTGCCAGCAGCTTAGATGCAGTTGGATACGAGCAGTACTTC
j_gene: TRBJ2-7; abundance: .; v_gene: TRBV9; d_gene: TRBD2; CDR3aa: CASSVEAGASYEQYF; CDR3nt: TGTGCCAGCAGCGTAGAAGCGGGGGCCTCCTACGAGCAGTACTTC
j_gene: TRBJ2-1; abundance: few; v_gene: TRBV12-3/TRBV12-4; d_gene: .; CDR3aa: CASTSYYEQFF; CDR3nt: TGTGCCAGCACCAGCTACTATGAGCAGTTCTTC
j_gene: TRBJ2-1; abundance: .; v_gene: TRBV25-1; d_gene: .; CDR3aa: CASSGVLYNEQFF; CDR3nt: TGTGCCAGCAGTGGCGTCCTATACAATGAGCAGTTCTTC
j_gene: TRBJ2-5; abundance: .; v_gene: TRBV4-1; d_gene: .; CDR3aa: CASSQDSRKETQYF; CDR3nt: TGCGCCAGCAGCCAAGATTCGCGTAAAGAGACCCAGTACTTC
j_gene: TRBJ2-3; abundance: .; v_gene: TRBV24-1; d_gene: .; CDR3aa: CATSDLPGTDPDTQYF; CDR3nt: TGTGCCACCAGTGATTTGCCCGGGACCGACCCAGATACGCAGTATTTT
j_gene: TRBJ2-7; abundance: .; v_gene: TRBV5-1; d_gene: .; CDR3aa: CASSLVVGAHEQYF; CDR3nt: TGCGCCAGCAGCTTGGTGGTGGGGGCTCACGAGCAGTACTTC
j_gene: TRBJ2-7; abundance: few; v_gene: TRBV20-1; d_gene: TRBD2; CDR3aa: CSARLAGSGHEQYF; CDR3nt: TGCAGTGCCCGTCTAGCGGGAAGTGGGCACGAGCAGTACTTC
j_gene: TRBJ2-3; abundance: .; v_gene: TRBV20-1; d_gene: TRBD2; CDR3aa: CSARGDYPLTPDTQYF; CDR3nt: TGCAGTGCTAGGGGGGACTATCCCTTAACCCCAGATACGCAGTATTTT
j_gene: TRBJ1-1; abundance: .; v_gene: TRBV29-1; d_gene: .; CDR3aa: CSVATGNTEAFF; CDR3nt: TGCAGCGTCGCGACAGGGAACACTGAAGCTTTCTTT
j_gene: TRBJ2-1; abundance: few; v_gene: TRBV7-9; d_gene: TRBD2; CDR3aa: CASSPLAGMGSNEQFF; CDR3nt: TGTGCCAGCAGCCCCCTAGCGGGAATGGGGTCCAATGAGCAGTTCTTC
j_gene: TRBJ2-1; abundance: many; v_gene: TRBV20-1; d_gene: .; CDR3aa: CSASSMEGYNEQFF; CDR3nt: TGCAGTGCTTCGAGCATGGAGGGCTACAATGAGCAGTTCTTC
j_gene: TRBJ2-1; abundance: few; v_gene: TRBV20-1; d_gene: TRBD2; CDR3aa: CSASDLAGVRNNEQFF; CDR3nt: TGCAGTGCTAGTGATTTAGCGGGAGTAAGAAACAATGAGCAGTTCTTC